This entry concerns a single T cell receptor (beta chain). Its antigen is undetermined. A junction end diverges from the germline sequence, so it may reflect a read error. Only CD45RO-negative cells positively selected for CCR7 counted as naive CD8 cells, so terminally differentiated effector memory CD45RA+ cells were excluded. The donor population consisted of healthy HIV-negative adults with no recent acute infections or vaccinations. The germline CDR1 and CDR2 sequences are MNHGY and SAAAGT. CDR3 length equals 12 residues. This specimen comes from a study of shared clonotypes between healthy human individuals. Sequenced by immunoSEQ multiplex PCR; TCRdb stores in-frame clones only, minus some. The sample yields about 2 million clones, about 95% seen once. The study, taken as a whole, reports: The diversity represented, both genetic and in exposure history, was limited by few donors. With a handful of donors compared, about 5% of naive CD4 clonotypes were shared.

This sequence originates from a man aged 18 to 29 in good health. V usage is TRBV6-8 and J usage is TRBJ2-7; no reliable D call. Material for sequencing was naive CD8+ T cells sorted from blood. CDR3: CPARSPTDGQYF. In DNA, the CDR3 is TGCCCCGCCCGGAGCCCTACTGATGGGCAGTACTTC.